Listed here are 2 T cell receptor beta chains from one sample, sequenced in a study of T cell repertoires in cytomegalovirus infection. TCRdb reprocessed the reads with MiXCR, giving one entry per CDR3 protein. The top ten hold approximately 14% of the sample, which has some 800,000 distinct CDR3 sequences, around 29% seen once. Their cognate antigens are unknown. This specimen consisted of cultured CD8+ T cells from PBMCs, obtained from culture after CMV antigen stimulation. The source of these receptors is a human donor in good health (CMV status not recorded). Some clones in this sample may be carry-over from other donors' samples.

This chain links TRBV10-2 with TRBJ1-1; D uncertain. CDR3 length equals 12 residues. Trimming pared 2 bases from V and 7 bases from J, leaving 8 bases between. Germline V gives CDR1 WSHSY, CDR2 SAAADI. CDR3 DNA: TGCGCCAGCAGTGAGACGGCCGGTGAAGCTTTCTTT. Translated: CASSETAGEAFF.

V and J are TRBV27 and TRBJ2-5; D remains ambiguous. V was pared by 5 bases and J by 4 bases, with 23 bases between. The CDR3 sequence is 17 residues long. Germline CDR1 is MNHEY and CDR2 is SMNVEV (reference sequence). This CDR3 reads CASSGSEKTIFPETQYF. The CDR3, as DNA: TGTGCCAGCAGTGGCAGCGAGAAGACCATCTTCCCAGAGACCCAGTACTTC.